This TCR beta chain was captured by sequencing in a study of shared clonotypes between healthy human individuals. About 280 ng DNA, approximately 30,000 T cell genomes, went into unsorted PBMC replicate PCRs. Profiled with immunoSEQ multiplex PCR; TCRdb holds only in-frame clones, not every one. The sample shows around 500,000 clones, 81% of them seen only once. Donors were healthy HIV-negative adults without recently reported acute infections or vaccinations. Every donor, a Caucasian adult, lived in Nashville, Tennessee. Unsorted samples relied on around 100 million PBMCs, which served as the source of genomic DNA. V lost 4 bases and J 5 bases, leaving 14 bases between the germline ends. Germline CDR1 and CDR2: MDHEN and SYDVKM. This CDR3 is built from 14 residues.

Sequencing was carried out using PBMCs. This chain joins TRBV28 and TRBJ1-2, with D possibly being TRBD1 (6 bases). The TCR comes from a woman in her thirties or forties in good health. Some clones in this sample may be carry-over from other donors' samples. The CDR3 DNA reads as TGTGCCAGCAGTTGGCCACAGGGCCTTTATGGCTACACCTTC. It encodes CASSWPQGLYGYTF.